Reported below is one T cell receptor beta chain. Its antigen remains unidentified. It has no much larger one-base neighbor in the sample; base qualities were not kept. Each collaborating institution followed its own protocols to collect whole blood in K2EDTA tubes. For TCRbeta analysis, collaborators shipped samples as frozen whole blood, isolated PBMCs, or DNA extracted from either of those sample types. This specimen belongs to a study of blood T cell repertoires in COVID-19 (dated by TCRdb to the early 2020s). For the study in its entirety: The collaborator samples originated in the United States, Italy and Spain and spanned the acute and convalescent phases of COVID-19. The material from the prospective study consisted of cDNA or gDNA derived from T cells, B-cell-depleted T cells, or PBMCs. The dataset comprised deeply sampled blood TCRbeta repertoires from subjects exposed to, actively infected with, or recovered from COVID-19. The repertoires were released in a freely available public database intended as a resource for research on the immune response to SARS-CoV-2. The samples were drawn from the first 160 participants of the ongoing ImmuneRACE study and from about 1,200 subjects provided by 6 global collaborators. Nearly every sample came with metadata listing a de-identified subject ID, COVID-19 status, age in years and sex. HLA class I and class II types, where available, came from metadata supplied by the sample provider rather than from assay-based typing.

TCRbeta CDR3 regions were amplified from genomic DNA by means of the immunoSEQ Assay, a bias-controlled multiplex PCR. In the paper's pipeline: The number of nucleated cells in each sample was estimated by amplification of reference gene primers within the assay. To quantify the absolute abundance of each unique TCRbeta CDR3 rearrangement, sequence reads were collapsed and filtered. For each sample, productive Simpson clonality was calculated as the square root of Simpson's diversity index over productive rearrangements. Held by TCRdb, this immuneACCESS table contains in-frame sequences only and omits some clones. Under half of the omission traces to an unresolved V gene where checked; the cause of the rest is unknown. That table gives V, J and clone size, and the DNA gave D and trimming. The sample has 55,000 to 75,000 clones on record, 82% of them singletons. Roughly 15% of the sample comes from the top ten.

The junction shows trimming of 3 bases on V and 2 bases on J, plus 14 bases between the germline ends. CDR1 is given as LGHNA and CDR2 as YSLEER, both from the germline V gene. Including cysteine and phenylalanine, the CDR3 has 16 amino acids. The kept DNA is CDR3 alone, 48 bases in frame from the first base. The full study reports these points: The amount of clinical and demographic metadata varied by source and participant and was provided uncurated.

Recombination joined TRBV4-3 with TRBJ2-1; a tentative D call is TRBD1 (5 bases match). What was sequenced was peripheral blood. This clonotype originated in a man older than 75 with active COVID-19. The nucleotide sequence reads as follows: TGCGCCAGCAGCCAGAAGGCTCAGGGTGCCTACAATGAGCAGTTCTTC. It encodes CASSQKAQGAYNEQFF.